A selection of T cell receptor beta chains follows, all from one sample in a study of cytotoxic CD8 clonotypes in ibrutinib-treated CLL. Method: immunoSEQ multiplex PCR; TCRdb's copy keeps in-frame clones and lacks some. The sample lists approximately 92,000 clones; over 60% were seen once. This sample comprised PBMCs, obtained after 24 months of ibrutinib treatment. Receptors were obtained from a human donor with chronic lymphocytic leukemia. Both conserved end residues are trimmed from each CDR3.

v_gene: TRBV28
CDR3aa: ASSSGTSGIRNTGELF

v_gene: TRBV28
CDR3aa: ASSSGTRTDTQY

v_gene: TRBV7-2
CDR3aa: ASSLHRGGRQETQY

v_gene: TRBV18
CDR3aa: ASSPGLSSYNEQF

v_gene: TRBV28
CDR3aa: ASGSYANEKLF

v_gene: TRBV29-1
CDR3aa: SGEIAGRGEQF

v_gene: TRBV4-1
CDR3aa: ASSQGSEENNEQF

v_gene: TRBV7-2
CDR3aa: ASSPSGSLLRNTEAF

v_gene: TRBV5-1
CDR3aa: ASTLAGGEETQY

v_gene: TRBV28
CDR3aa: ASSSPRNGWGYT

v_gene: TRBV19
CDR3aa: ASSPTAQETQY

v_gene: TRBV18
CDR3aa: ASSRGTGGSYGYT

v_gene: TRBV7-2
CDR3aa: ASSLDRYNEQF

v_gene: TRBV19
CDR3aa: ASSNPLQQRGYEQY

v_gene: TRBV7-8
CDR3aa: ASSLGQGNTEAF

v_gene: TRBV21-1
CDR3aa: ASSKVRGQGTYEQY

v_gene: TRBV6-1
CDR3aa: ASSVQGYGNTIY

v_gene: TRBV28
CDR3aa: ASSIPRGAQPQH

v_gene: TRBV7-8
CDR3aa: ASSLALTVAYEQY

v_gene: TRBV19
CDR3aa: ASSTGLAATDTQY

v_gene: TRBV19
CDR3aa: ASSIIVGGTEAF

v_gene: TRBV7-9
CDR3aa: ASSFTEAF

v_gene: TRBV6-6
CDR3aa: ASSGTKSSYEQY

v_gene: TRBV18
CDR3aa: ASSPWAANTEAF

v_gene: TRBV5-1
CDR3aa: ASSLDQDTQY

v_gene: TRBV5-1
CDR3aa: ASSLKGPNSEQY

v_gene: TRBV11-2
CDR3aa: ASSPHGSGLYNEQF

v_gene: TRBV29-1
CDR3aa: SVRSGTTNTGELF

v_gene: TRBV7-9
CDR3aa: AGRLRGANTGELF

v_gene: TRBV4-1
CDR3aa: ASTHYSGRGGELF

v_gene: TRBV6-1
CDR3aa: ASSGDGSPGQPQH

v_gene: TRBV27
CDR3aa: ASSLRGNSNQPQH

v_gene: TRBV19
CDR3aa: ASSIAGQGNEKLF

v_gene: TRBV6-4
CDR3aa: ATGRAQPQH

v_gene: TRBV27
CDR3aa: ASWDLVQDRTQY

v_gene: TRBV4-1
CDR3aa: ASSQVLPYPGQETRNQETQY

v_gene: TRBV4-1
CDR3aa: ASSQDYRPIRPPYEQY

v_gene: TRBV28
CDR3aa: ATVVNTEAF

v_gene: TRBV2
CDR3aa: ASSESTSNYEQY

v_gene: TRBV27
CDR3aa: ASSFREGLMDTQY

v_gene: TRBV15
CDR3aa: ATSNRGARETQY

v_gene: TRBV5-1
CDR3aa: ASSLLGVKNIQY

v_gene: TRBV11-2
CDR3aa: ASSLDASGTDTQY

v_gene: TRBV7-2
CDR3aa: ASSLGLGNTGELF

v_gene: TRBV5-5
CDR3aa: ASSREGLGQF

v_gene: TRBV7-8
CDR3aa: ASSLQLAVPYNEQF